A single sample gave rise to the 5 T cell receptor beta chains below, sequenced in a study of blood T cell repertoires in COVID-19 (TCRdb year 2020). Receptors were amplified or captured by the immunoSEQ multiplex PCR assay. Drawn from immuneACCESS, this table holds only the in-frame rearrangements with V and J called that TCRdb kept. Clones are partly lost; checked studies trace under half to an unresolved V gene and leave the rest unexplained. Recorded for this sample are 70,000 to 80,000 clones; about 89% of them occurred a single time. Less than 15% of the sample is held by the ten biggest clonotypes. The sequenced sample was peripheral blood. The source is a woman in her sixties with acute or convalescent COVID-19.

The V gene is TRBV6-4, the J gene TRBJ2-7, with a tentative D call TRBD2 (6 bases). The length of the CDR3 is 12 residues. Trimming stripped 11 bases from V and 4 bases from J, with 15 bases between. Germline V gene sequence: CDR1 MRHNA, CDR2 SNTAGT. This chain's CDR3 is CAGLGAGYEQYF. The CDR3 DNA reads as TGTGCCGGTTTAGGGGCGGGGTACGAGCAGTACTTC.

The chain uses TRBV30 and TRBJ1-5; D call uncertain. CDR1 and CDR2 from the germline V gene are GTSNPN and SVGIG (reference sequence). CDR3 length: 14 amino acids. CDR3 nucleotides: TGTGCTTACGATATGGCAGGCCTCAATCAGCCCCAGCATTTT. It encodes CAYDMAGLNQPQHF.

CDR3 region: CASREDRSYKNIQYF. The CDR3 DNA follows: TGTGCCAGCAGGGAGGACAGGAGTTACAAAAACATTCAGTACTTC. The rearrangement joins TRBV27 to TRBJ2-4, with 7 bases fitting TRBD1. J gave up 3 bases and V 6 bases, and 8 bases lay outside the gene matches. Germline V gives CDR1 MNHEY, CDR2 SMNVEV (reference sequence). This CDR3 is built from 15 residues.

The rearrangement links TRBV6-5 to TRBJ1-6; D is unclear. With 6 bases removed from V and 6 bases from J, the gap between germline ends came to 12 bases. Germline CDR1 is MNHEY and CDR2 is SVGAGI. The CDR3 spans 14 residues. CDR3 amino acids: CASRPEVPNSPLHF. The CDR3 coding sequence is TGTGCCAGCAGGCCCGAGGTTCCTAATTCACCCCTCCACTTT.

The genes are TRBV19 and TRBJ2-7, with TRBD1 as a possible D gene (6 bases). Per the germline V gene, CDR1 is LNHDA and CDR2 is SQIVND (reference sequence). Trimming shortened V by 5 bases and J by 3 bases, and 11 bases separated the two germline ends. This CDR3 comprises 13 residues. The CDR3 DNA follows: TGTGCCAGTAGTCCCCAGGGGTTCTACGAGCAGTACTTC. It yields the protein CASSPQGFYEQYF.